This entry is about one TCR beta chain. The ends were cut back, 1 base at V and 7 bases at J, with 7 bases in the middle. The germline CDR1 and CDR2 sequences are SGHAT and FQNNGV. The CDR3 loop spans 13 amino acids. This sample is part of a study of cytomegalovirus exposure and HLA in healthy donors. Primers for the PCR totalled 60 Vbeta and 13 Jbeta. Repertoires were generated with immunoSEQ multiplex PCR, while TCRdb's copy carries only in-frame clones and drops some. The sample yields 120,000 or so clones, roughly 80% seen once. Material for sequencing was PBMCs. This chain joins TRBV11-2 and TRBJ2-2, with D maybe TRBD1 (5 bases). This receptor was obtained from a male donor in good health and CMV-seronegative. The CDR3 coding sequence is TGTGCCAGCAGCTTAGGGGGCGGCGGGGAGCTGTTTTTT. Translated, it gives CASSLGGGGELFF.